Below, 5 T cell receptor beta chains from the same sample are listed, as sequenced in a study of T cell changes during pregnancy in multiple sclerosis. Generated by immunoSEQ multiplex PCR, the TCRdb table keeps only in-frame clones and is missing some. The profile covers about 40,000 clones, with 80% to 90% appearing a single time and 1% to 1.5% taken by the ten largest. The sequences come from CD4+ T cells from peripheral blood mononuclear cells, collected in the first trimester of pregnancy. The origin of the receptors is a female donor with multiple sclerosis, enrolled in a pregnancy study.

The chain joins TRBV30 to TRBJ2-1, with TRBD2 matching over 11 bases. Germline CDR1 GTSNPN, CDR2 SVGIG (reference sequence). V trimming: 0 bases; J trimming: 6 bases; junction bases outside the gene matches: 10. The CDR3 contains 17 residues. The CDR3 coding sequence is TGTGCCTGGAGTGTACGAGTTAGCGGGAGGGCCGGCAATGAGCAGTTCTTC. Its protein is CAWSVRVSGRAGNEQFF. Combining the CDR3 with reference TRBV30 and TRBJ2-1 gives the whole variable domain SQTIHQWPATLVQPVGSPLSLECTVEGTSNPNLYWYRQAAGRGLQLLFYSVGIGQISSEVPQNLSASRPQDRQFILSSKKLLLSDSGFYLCAWSVRVSGRAGNEQFFGPGTRLTVL.

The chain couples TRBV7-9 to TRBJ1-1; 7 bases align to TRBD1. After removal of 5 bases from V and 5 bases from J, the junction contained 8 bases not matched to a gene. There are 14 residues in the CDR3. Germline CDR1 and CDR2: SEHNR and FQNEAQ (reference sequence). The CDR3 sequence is CASSPRQGETEAFF. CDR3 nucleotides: TGTGCCAGCAGCCCCCGACAGGGAGAAACTGAAGCTTTCTTT.

The CDR3 sequence is CASSLSSGGGYTF. CDR3 coding DNA: TGTGCCAGCAGCTTGAGCTCGGGAGGCGGCTACACCTTC. The gene calls are TRBV5-5 and TRBJ1-2; D not resolved. Germline values: CDR1 SGHKS, CDR2 YYEKEE (reference sequence). The V gene lost 1 base and the J gene lost 8 bases, with 12 bases spanning the gap. The CDR3 extends over 13 amino acids. The full variable domain, rest sourced from reference TRBV5-5 and TRBJ1-2, is DAGVTQSPTHLIKTRGQQVTLRCSPISGHKSVSWYQQVLGQGPQFIFQYYEKEERGRGNFPDRFSARQFPNYSSELNVNALLLGDSALYLCASSLSSGGGYTFGSGTRLTVV.

The CDR3 here is CASSTWTSGSGDTQYF. In DNA, the CDR3 is TGTGCCAGCAGCACCTGGACTAGCGGGAGTGGAGATACGCAGTATTTT. The chain joins TRBV11-2 to TRBJ2-3; 13 bases are a match to TRBD2. This CDR3 comprises 16 residues. CDR1 is SGHAT, CDR2 FQNNGV, per germline. The V and J ends lost 5 bases and 5 bases, in that order; junction bases with no gene match: 7.

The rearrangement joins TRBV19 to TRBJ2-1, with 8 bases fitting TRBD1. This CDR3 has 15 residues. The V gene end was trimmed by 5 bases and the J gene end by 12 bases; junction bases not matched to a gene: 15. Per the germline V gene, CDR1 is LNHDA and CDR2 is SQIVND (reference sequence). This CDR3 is CASSPTGVGAKGQFF. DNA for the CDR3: TGTGCCAGTAGTCCGACAGGGGTTGGGGCCAAAGGGCAGTTCTTC.